The 11 T cell receptor beta chains in this list originate from one sample, sequenced in a study of low-dose radiotherapy and immunotherapy resistance in tumors. Time point meaning: after trial treatment. Treatment described: LDRT plus nivolumab, ipilimumab, low-dose cyclophosphamide and aspirin (RACIN trial). TCR amplification ran roughly 20 PCR cycles using constant-region and V-primer adapter primers. TCRdb used MiXCR to reprocess the reads, holding one entry per CDR3 protein. The sample consists of 50,000 or so distinct CDR3 sequences, around 33% of them appearing once. The sequencing used PBMCs, collected after low-dose radiotherapy plus immunotherapy. The receptors shown here come from a male donor with rectosigmoid adenocarcinoma.

This clonotype was picked up a small number of times. The chain has TRBV13 and TRBJ2-3; 9 nucleotides agree with TRBD2. The J call may not be correct, given that the DNA end is closer to TRBJ2-1. CDR3 size: 15 residues. Germline assignment: CDR1 PRHDT and CDR2 FYEKMQ (reference sequence). The CDR3 region is CASSLRLAVRNEQFF. Written as DNA, the CDR3 is TGTGCCAGCAGCTTAAGACTAGCGGTGCGGAATGAGCAGTTCTTC.

Turning to this clonotype: Since a far larger clone is one base different, this is likely a read error. This rearrangement joins TRBV4-1 to TRBJ2-5, with no clear D. CDR3 size: 14 residues. Trimming removed 0 bases from V and 11 bases from J, with 16 bases in between. Germline-derived CDR1 and CDR2 are MGHRA and YSYEKL. In nucleotides, the CDR3 is TGCGCCAGCAGCCAAGAATCTATAACCAATGAGCAGTACTTC. Translating gives CASSQESITNEQYF.

Concerning this clonotype: This likely stems from a read error, as it lies one base from a far larger clone. The chain is built from TRBV11-2 and TRBJ2-7; D is unresolved. V lost 1 base, J lost 7 bases, and 14 bases lay in between. This CDR3 is built from 14 residues. CDR1 is SGHAT, CDR2 FQNNGV, per germline. The CDR3 DNA reads as TGTGCCAGCAGCTTAGTGAGCTCCTACAATGAGCAGTACTTC. This gives the protein CASSLVSSYNEQYF.

Comments on this clonotype: One end of the junction fails to match germline, which may point to a read error. The V and J genes are TRBV6-6 and TRBJ1-4; no definite D call. Germline values: CDR1 MNHNY, CDR2 SVGAGI (reference sequence). This CDR3 has 14 amino acids. The chain's CDR3 is CASSSGETKEKLFF. The CDR3 region has the DNA TGTGCCAGCAGTTCCGGAGAGACTAAGGAAAAACTGTTTTTT.

This clonotype was detected many times. V is TRBV6-2 or TRBV6-3 and J is TRBJ1-1; D unclear. The CDR3 length is 13 residues. V lost 5 bases and J lost 1, with 8 bases in between. CDR1 is MNHEY and CDR2 is SVGEGT in the germline V gene. The CDR3 bases are TGTGCCAGCAGTCAAAAGGGGAACACTGAAGCTTTCTTT. Translation gives CASSQKGNTEAFF.

The chain has TRBV28 and TRBJ1-6, with D possibly matching TRBD1 (5 bases). Germline assignment: CDR1 MDHEN and CDR2 SYDVKM. Trimming pared 6 bases from V and 9 bases from J, leaving 12 bases between. The CDR3 totals 13 residues. The CDR3 loop is CASRGDVLSPLHF. CDR3 sequence (DNA): TGTGCCAGCAGGGGGGACGTCCTTTCACCCCTCCACTTT.

This clonotype has ten or more counts. This chain joins TRBV28 and TRBJ2-7; 7 nucleotides align to TRBD1. Germline-derived CDR1 and CDR2 are MDHEN and SYDVKM. Trimming took 5 bases from V and 5 from J; bases not matched to a gene: 9. The CDR3 is made up of 14 amino acids. The CDR3 region has the DNA TGTGCCAGCAGTACAAACAGGGGAGTACACGAGCAGTACTTC. This encodes CASSTNRGVHEQYF.

The V and J genes are TRBV9 and TRBJ2-7, with 7 bases lining up with TRBD1. CDR1 and CDR2 (germline): SGDLS, YYNGEE. Germline trimming cut 4 bases from V and 1 base from J; bases unmatched to any gene: 8. CDR3 length equals 15 residues. CDR3 coding DNA: TGTGCCAGCAGCATAACACCGGGACAGTCCTACGAGCAGTACTTC. It is translated as CASSITPGQSYEQYF.

This clonotype was counted many times. The V and J genes are TRBV20-1 and TRBJ2-3; D gene ambiguous. The CDR3 is 12 amino acids. The germline V gene encodes CDR1 DFQATT and CDR2 SNEGSKA (reference sequence). With 1 base removed from V and 7 bases from J, the gap between germline ends came to 9 bases. DNA for the CDR3: TGCAGTGCTAGAGTAGGTGGTTATACGCAGTATTTT. Protein: CSARVGGYTQYF.

This clonotype was detected ten times or more. V is TRBV18 and J is TRBJ1-5; the D gene is possibly TRBD1 (5 bases). CDR1 is KGHSH, CDR2 LQKENI, per germline. Trimming removed 6 bases from V and 4 bases from J, with 19 bases in between. The CDR3 sequence is 16 residues long. CDR3 sequence: CASSQDTGRINQPQHF. Written as DNA, the CDR3 is TGTGCCAGCTCCCAAGACACGGGGCGAATTAATCAGCCCCAGCATTTT.

The chain uses TRBV6-1 and TRBJ2-5; 7 bases are a match to TRBD2. The germline V gene encodes CDR1 MNHNS and CDR2 SASEGT. CDR3 length: 14 amino acids. The V gene end was trimmed by 11 bases and the J gene end by 5 bases; junction bases not matched to a gene: 14. The chain's CDR3 is CASAPAGVGETQYF. The CDR3 nucleotides read TGTGCCTCAGCTCCTGCGGGAGTGGGGGAGACCCAGTACTTC.